The next 21 T cell receptor beta chains were all read from a single sample in a study of T and B cells in COVID-19 patients. TRB rearrangements were amplified by multiplex PCR with BIOMED2 TRB-A/B primers. TCRdb re-analysed the multiplex PCR reads in MiXCR, keeping a single row per CDR3 protein. This sample carries approximately 18,000 distinct CDR3 sequences, under 30% of them seen once, and the ten largest clones take around 4.2%. From blood, about 240-550 ng of genomic DNA served as TRB template. Sequenced sample: blood. The source is a human donor who had recovered from COVID-19.

This clonotype has a count of ten or more. J is TRBJ2-7 and V is TRBV13, with D unresolved. This CDR3 region has 12 residues. Germline V lookup: CDR1 PRHDT, CDR2 FYEKMQ (reference sequence). V gave up 5 bases and J gave up 3 bases, with 8 bases separating them. The CDR3 nucleotides are TGTGCCAGCAGCCTCACCGACTACGAGCAGTACTTC. Its translation: CASSLTDYEQYF.

The chain is built from TRBV12-3 or TRBV12-4 and TRBJ2-7; D gene uncertain. Trimming shortened V by 3 bases and J by 6 bases, and 18 bases separated the two germline ends. The CDR3 covers 15 residues. This CDR3 is CASSFPSFPCGEQYF. For the CDR3, the DNA is TGTGCCAGCAGTTTCCCCTCTTTCCCCTGCGGCGAGCAGTACTTC.

CDR3 nucleotide sequence: TGCAGTGCTAGAGATAACGGGGGGACGACCTACAATGAGCAGTTCTTC. This translates into CSARDNGGTTYNEQFF. J is TRBJ2-1 and V is TRBV20-1; 7 positions match TRBD2. From germline, CDR1 is DFQATT and CDR2 SNEGSKA (reference sequence). CDR3 length: 16 amino acids. With V trimmed by 0 bases and J by 2 bases, 7 bases remained unmatched.

By proportion, this clonotype is medium-sized. This chain connects TRBV6-1 to TRBJ2-6; no clear D gene. The V and J ends lost 7 bases and 1 base respectively, with 11 bases between them. The germline V gene has CDR1 MNHNS and CDR2 SASEGT. This CDR3 is built from 15 residues. The chain's CDR3 is CASTTSDSGANVLTF. As DNA, the CDR3 is TGTGCCAGCACCACCTCGGATTCTGGGGCCAACGTCCTGACTTTC.

This clonotype was seen a few times. The CDR3 here is CASSQRRNSPLHF. The CDR3 DNA reads as TGCGCCAGCAGCCAGAGACGAAATTCACCCCTCCACTTT. The chain joins TRBV4-1 to TRBJ1-6; D is ambiguous. This CDR3 has 13 amino acids. Germline V gene data show CDR1 as MGHRA and CDR2 as YSYEKL. V dropped 3 bases and J dropped 7 bases, with 7 bases sitting between them.

This chain links TRBV5-4 with TRBJ2-1; D is possibly TRBD2 (7 bases). V lost 5 bases, J lost 5 bases, and 17 bases lay in between. In germline, CDR1 is SGHNT, CDR2 YYREEE (reference sequence). The CDR3 loop spans 15 amino acids. Here the CDR3 reads CASSFIGGVNNEQFF. The CDR3 DNA follows: TGTGCCAGCAGTTTCATAGGGGGGGTTAACAATGAGCAGTTCTTC.

This sequence joins TRBV20-1 and TRBJ2-3; D possibly corresponds to TRBD2 (6 bases). This CDR3 is 15 amino acids long. Per the germline V gene, CDR1 is DFQATT and CDR2 is SNEGSKA (reference sequence). V gave up 2 bases and J gave up 6 bases, with 18 bases separating them. The CDR3 DNA follows: TGCAGTGCTAGACCCCCTGGCGGGGCGACGGATACGCAGTATTTT. Amino acid sequence: CSARPPGGATDTQYF.

In its sample, this clonotype was seen many times. The chain has TRBV10-3 and TRBJ2-2; D tentatively reads TRBD1 or TRBD2 (5 bases each). Germline V gene data show CDR1 as ENHRY and CDR2 as SYGVKD. The germline V and J ends were trimmed by 8 bases and 7 bases, with 8 bases remaining between them. The CDR3 spans 11 residues. The CDR3 DNA follows: TGTGCCATCGGGGCGGGCGGGGAGCTGTTTTTT. Its protein is CAIGAGGELFF.

This clonotype qualifies as medium-sized. The chain is built from TRBV19 and TRBJ2-6; D call uncertain. V was clipped by 6 bases and J by 6 bases, with 12 bases between them. The CDR3 is 14 amino acids. Germline lookup yields CDR1 LNHDA and CDR2 SQIVND (reference sequence). The CDR3 DNA is TGTGCCAGTAGAAAGGTGTCAGAGGCCAACGTCCTGACTTTC. This gives the protein CASRKVSEANVLTF.

This clonotype occurred many times. V gene TRBV27 combines with J gene TRBJ1-4; D may be TRBD1 (6 bases). Germline CDR1 reads MNHEY; CDR2 reads SMNVEV (reference sequence). The CDR3 spans 18 residues. The germline V and J ends were trimmed by 1 base and 0 bases, with 15 bases remaining between them. CDR3 coding DNA: TGTGCCAGCAGTTTATATACCGTGGGGGGGCCAACTAATGAAAAACTGTTTTTT. Its protein product is CASSLYTVGGPTNEKLFF.

Remarks on this clonotype: The junction departs from the called germline gene at one end, perhaps through a read error. V gene TRBV7-9 combines with J gene TRBJ1-6, with D hard to call. The V gene's germline CDR1 is SEHNR and CDR2 FQNEAQ (reference sequence). There are 14 residues in the CDR3. DNA of the CDR3: TGTGCCAGCAGCTTATTCCTCGATAGGAGCACCCTCCATTTT. This encodes CASSLFLDRSTLHF.

This rearrangement joins TRBV4-1 to TRBJ1-1; D gene unclear. Germline loops: CDR1 MGHRA, CDR2 YSYEKL. The CDR3 runs 12 residues. Trimming stripped 0 bases from V and 6 bases from J, with 5 bases between. The CDR3 nucleotides are TGCGCCAGCAGCCAAGATAGCGCTGAAGCTTTCTTT. Protein product: CASSQDSAEAFF.

The chain recombines TRBV18 with TRBJ1-1, with a tentative D call TRBD1 (5 bases). Germline CDR1 and CDR2: KGHSH and LQKENI. V was clipped by 2 bases and J by 5 bases, with 9 bases between them. The CDR3 runs 13 residues. The CDR3 bases are TGTGCCAGCTCACCAGCGACAGCAACTGAAGCTTTCTTT. Translated: CASSPATATEAFF.

This clonotype was detected ten times or more. The chain is built from TRBV7-9 and TRBJ2-1, with 9 bases that match TRBD2. The CDR3 covers 15 residues. The J segment lost 5 bases and the V segment lost 3 bases, leaving 5 bases of the junction unmatched. Germline-derived CDR1 and CDR2 are SEHNR and FQNEAQ (reference sequence). The CDR3 sequence is CASSFGAGGDNEQFF. In DNA form, the CDR3 reads TGTGCCAGCAGCTTTGGAGCGGGGGGCGACAATGAGCAGTTCTTC.

This chain uses TRBV5-1 with TRBJ1-4, with TRBD1 identical over 7 bases. Unmatched junction bases numbered 9, after V lost 4 bases and J lost 6 bases. The germline CDR1 and CDR2 sequences are SGHRS and YFSETQ. CDR3 size: 15 residues. The chain's CDR3 is CASSLLGQPDEKLFF. The CDR3 coding sequence is TGCGCCAGCAGCCTGTTGGGACAGCCTGATGAAAAACTGTTTTTT.

This clonotype came up once. This rearrangement joins TRBV28 to TRBJ2-2, with 9 bases aligning to TRBD1. Germline lookup yields CDR1 MDHEN and CDR2 SYDVKM. The CDR3 is made up of 14 amino acids. With 7 bases clipped from V and 6 bases from J, the junction kept 6 bases outside the gene matches. The CDR3 spells CASKGDRVPGELFF. CDR3 nucleotides: TGTGCCAGCAAGGGGGACAGGGTGCCCGGGGAGCTGTTTTTT.

This clonotype has a count of ten or more. J is TRBJ1-2 and V is TRBV6-5; 7 nucleotides line up with TRBD1. The ends lost 5 bases at V and 2 bases at J; junction bases unmatched: 2. The CDR3 runs 13 residues. Germline V CDR1 and CDR2: MNHEY, SVGAGI. CDR3 loop: CASSRGQNYGYTF. DNA of the CDR3: TGTGCCAGCAGTAGGGGACAGAACTATGGCTACACCTTC.

The J gene is TRBJ2-1, the V gene TRBV5-1; perhaps D is TRBD1 or TRBD2 (7 bases each). The V end was cut by 1 base, the J end by 5 bases, with 19 bases between. The CDR3 loop spans 17 amino acids. Per germline, CDR1 SGHRS and CDR2 YFSETQ. The CDR3 here is CASSLSTGYSGDNEQFF. The CDR3 DNA reads TGCGCCAGCAGCTTGTCGACAGGGTACAGCGGGGACAATGAGCAGTTCTTC.

This clonotype was picked up a small number of times. The chain carries TRBV5-6 and TRBJ2-3; TRBD1 might be the D (6 bases). The CDR3 is 15 residues long. CDR1 and CDR2 (germline): SGHDT, YYEEEE. V dropped 7 bases and J dropped 2 bases, with 17 bases sitting between them. CDR3 protein: CASGGAGTNTDTQYF. As DNA, the CDR3 is TGTGCCAGCGGCGGAGCCGGGACAAACACAGATACGCAGTATTTT. Combining the CDR3 with reference TRBV5-6 and TRBJ2-3 gives the whole variable domain DAGVTQSPTHLIKTRGQQVTLRCSPKSGHDTVSWYQQALGQGPQFIFQYYEEEERQRGNFPDRFSGHQFPNYSSELNVNALLLGDSALYLCASGGAGTNTDTQYFGPGTRLTVL.

This clonotype was seen a few times. This sequence joins TRBV7-6 and TRBJ2-1, with a possible D match to TRBD1 (6 bases). Germline V CDR1 and CDR2: SGHVS, FNYEAQ. Trimming shortened V by 4 bases and J by 7 bases, and 14 bases separated the two germline ends. This CDR3 region has 14 residues. The CDR3 spells CASSSQGIVNEQFF. The CDR3 DNA is TGTGCCAGCAGCTCACAGGGTATTGTAAATGAGCAGTTCTTC. The variable domain in full, with the rest retrieved from reference TRBV7-6 and TRBJ2-1, is GAGVSQSPRYKVTKRGQDVALRCDPISGHVSLYWYRQALGQGPEFLTYFNYEAQQDKSGLPNDRFSAERPEGSISTLTIQRTEQRDSAMYRCASSSQGIVNEQFFGPGTRLTVL.

This clonotype counts as medium-sized. V and J are TRBV6-2 or TRBV6-3 and TRBJ2-1; 11 nucleotides agree with TRBD2. The length of the CDR3 is 14 residues. Looked up from germline, CDR1 is MNHEY and CDR2 is SVGEGT. V trimming: 2 bases; J trimming: 6 bases; junction bases outside the gene matches: 0. The DNA for the CDR3 is TGTGCCAGCAGTTACGGGACTAGCGGCAATGAGCAGTTCTTC. Encoded protein: CASSYGTSGNEQFF.